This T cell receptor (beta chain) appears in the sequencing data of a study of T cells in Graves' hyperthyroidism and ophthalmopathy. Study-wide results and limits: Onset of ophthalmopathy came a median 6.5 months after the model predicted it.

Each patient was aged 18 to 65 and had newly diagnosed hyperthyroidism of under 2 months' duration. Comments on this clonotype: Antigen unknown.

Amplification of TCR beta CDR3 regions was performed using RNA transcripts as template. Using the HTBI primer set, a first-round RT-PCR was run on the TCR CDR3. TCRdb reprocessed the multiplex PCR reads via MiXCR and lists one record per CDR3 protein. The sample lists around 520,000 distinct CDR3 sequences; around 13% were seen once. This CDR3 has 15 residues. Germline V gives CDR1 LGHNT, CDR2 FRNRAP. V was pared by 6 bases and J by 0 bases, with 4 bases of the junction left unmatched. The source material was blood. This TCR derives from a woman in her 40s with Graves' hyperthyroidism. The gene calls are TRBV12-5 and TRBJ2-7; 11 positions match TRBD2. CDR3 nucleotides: TGTGCTAGTGGGGGGACTAGCGGAACCTCCTACGAGCAGTACTTC. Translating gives CASGGTSGTSYEQYF.